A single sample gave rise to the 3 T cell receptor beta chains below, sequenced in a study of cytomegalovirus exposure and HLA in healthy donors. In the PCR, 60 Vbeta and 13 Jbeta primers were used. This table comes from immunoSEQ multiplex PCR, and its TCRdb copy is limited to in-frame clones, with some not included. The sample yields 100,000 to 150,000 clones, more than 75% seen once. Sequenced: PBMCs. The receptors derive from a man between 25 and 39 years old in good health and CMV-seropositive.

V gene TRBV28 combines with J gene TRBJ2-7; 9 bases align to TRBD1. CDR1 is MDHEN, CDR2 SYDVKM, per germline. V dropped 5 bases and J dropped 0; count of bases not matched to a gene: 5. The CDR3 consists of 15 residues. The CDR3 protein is CASSPLGQGSYEQYF. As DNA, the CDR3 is TGTGCCAGCAGTCCCCTGGGACAGGGCTCCTACGAGCAGTACTTC. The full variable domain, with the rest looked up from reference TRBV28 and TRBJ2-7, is DVKVTQSSRYLVKRTGEKVFLECVQDMDHENMFWYRQDPGLGLRLIYFSYDVKMKEKGDIPEGYSVSREKKERFSLILESASTNQTSMYLCASSPLGQGSYEQYFGPGTRLTVT.

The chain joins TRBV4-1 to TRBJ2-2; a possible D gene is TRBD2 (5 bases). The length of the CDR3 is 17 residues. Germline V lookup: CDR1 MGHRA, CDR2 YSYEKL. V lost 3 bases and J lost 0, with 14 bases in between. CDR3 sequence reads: CASSQARRTPNTGELFF. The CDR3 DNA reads TGCGCCAGCAGCCAGGCTCGTAGGACTCCGAACACCGGGGAGCTGTTTTTT.

Written as DNA, the CDR3 is TGTGCCTGGAGCCAACGAACAGATCAGCCCCAGCATTTT. Encoded protein: CAWSQRTDQPQHF. The chain joins TRBV30 to TRBJ1-5; D is ambiguous. V lost 3 bases and J 5 bases, leaving 11 bases between the germline ends. This CDR3 has 13 residues. CDR1 is GTSNPN, CDR2 SVGIG, per germline (reference sequence).